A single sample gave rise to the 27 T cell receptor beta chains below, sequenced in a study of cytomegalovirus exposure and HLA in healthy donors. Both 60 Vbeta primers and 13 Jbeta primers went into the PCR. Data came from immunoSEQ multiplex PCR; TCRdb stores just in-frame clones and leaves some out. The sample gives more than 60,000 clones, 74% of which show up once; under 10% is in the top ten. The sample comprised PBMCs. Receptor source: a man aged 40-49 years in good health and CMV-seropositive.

The CDR3 is CASSALGRGNTEAFF. CDR3 sequence (DNA): TGTGCCAGCAGCGCGCTAGGTCGGGGTAACACTGAAGCTTTCTTT. V gene TRBV11-2 combines with J gene TRBJ1-1; D gene ambiguous. V was clipped by 5 bases and J by 2 bases, with 15 bases between them. This CDR3 contains 15 residues. Germline loops: CDR1 SGHAT, CDR2 FQNNGV.

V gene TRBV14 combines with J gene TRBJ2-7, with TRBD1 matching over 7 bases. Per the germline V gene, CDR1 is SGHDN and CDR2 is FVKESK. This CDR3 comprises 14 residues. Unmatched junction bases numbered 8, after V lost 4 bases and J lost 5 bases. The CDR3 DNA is TGTGCCAGCAGCCTGACAGGGAAAGGCGACGAGCAGTACTTC. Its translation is CASSLTGKGDEQYF.

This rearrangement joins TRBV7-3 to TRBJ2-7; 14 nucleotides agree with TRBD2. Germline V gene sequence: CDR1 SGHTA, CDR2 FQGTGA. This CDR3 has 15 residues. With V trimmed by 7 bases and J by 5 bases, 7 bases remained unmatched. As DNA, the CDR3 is TGTGCCAGCAACTCGGGACTAGCGGGAGACCACGAGCAGTACTTC. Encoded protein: CASNSGLAGDHEQYF.

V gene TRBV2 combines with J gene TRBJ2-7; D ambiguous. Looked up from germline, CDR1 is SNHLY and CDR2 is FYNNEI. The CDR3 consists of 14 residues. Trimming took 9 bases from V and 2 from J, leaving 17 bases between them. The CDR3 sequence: CASLAGGLTYEQYF. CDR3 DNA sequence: TGTGCCAGTCTCGCCGGTGGGCTCACCTACGAGCAGTACTTC.

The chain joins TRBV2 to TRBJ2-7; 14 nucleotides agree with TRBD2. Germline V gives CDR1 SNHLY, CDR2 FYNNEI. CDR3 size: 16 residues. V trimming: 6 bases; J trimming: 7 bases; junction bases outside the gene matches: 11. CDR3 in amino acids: CASSPLTSGGVGEQYF. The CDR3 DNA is TGTGCCAGCAGCCCTTTGACTAGCGGGGGGGTAGGGGAGCAGTACTTC.

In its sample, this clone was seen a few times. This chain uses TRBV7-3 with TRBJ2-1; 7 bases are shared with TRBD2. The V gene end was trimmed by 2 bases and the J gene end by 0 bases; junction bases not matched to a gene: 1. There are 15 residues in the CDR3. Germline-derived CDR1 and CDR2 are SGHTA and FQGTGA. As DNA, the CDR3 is TGTGCCAGCAGCTTACTAGCGGACTCCTACAATGAGCAGTTCTTC. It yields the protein CASSLLADSYNEQFF.

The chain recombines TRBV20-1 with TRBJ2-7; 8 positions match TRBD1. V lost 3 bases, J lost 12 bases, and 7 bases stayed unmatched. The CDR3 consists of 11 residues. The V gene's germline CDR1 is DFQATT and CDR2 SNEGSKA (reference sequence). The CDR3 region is CSARVDRARYF. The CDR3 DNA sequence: TGCAGTGCTAGGGTGGACAGGGCGAGGTACTTC.

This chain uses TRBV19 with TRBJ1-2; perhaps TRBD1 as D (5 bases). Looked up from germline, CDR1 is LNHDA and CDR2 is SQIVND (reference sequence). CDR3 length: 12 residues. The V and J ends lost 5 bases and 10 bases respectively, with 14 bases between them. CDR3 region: CASSPPGGDYTF. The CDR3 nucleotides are TGTGCCAGTAGTCCGCCCGGGGGTGACTACACCTTC. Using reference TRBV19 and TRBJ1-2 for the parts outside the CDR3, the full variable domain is DGGITQSPKYLFRKEGQNVTLSCEQNLNHDAMYWYRQDPGQGLRLIYYSQIVNDFQKGDIAEGYSVSREKKESFPLTVTSAQKNPTAFYLCASSPPGGDYTFGSGTRLTVV.

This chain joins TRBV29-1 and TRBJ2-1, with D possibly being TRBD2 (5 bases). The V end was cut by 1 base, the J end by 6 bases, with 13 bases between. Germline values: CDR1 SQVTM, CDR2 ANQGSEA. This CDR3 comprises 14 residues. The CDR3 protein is CSVEGAANSNEQFF. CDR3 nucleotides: TGCAGCGTTGAAGGAGCGGCCAACTCCAATGAGCAGTTCTTC.

The CDR3 bases are TGTGCCAGCAGTTCGGGACTCTCCACAGATACGCAGTATTTT. It yields the protein CASSSGLSTDTQYF. The gene calls are TRBV6-5 and TRBJ2-3; maybe TRBD2 (6 bases). Trimming left V 4 bases short and J 2 bases short, with 10 bases between. The CDR3 has 14 amino acids. In germline, CDR1 is MNHEY, CDR2 SVGAGI.

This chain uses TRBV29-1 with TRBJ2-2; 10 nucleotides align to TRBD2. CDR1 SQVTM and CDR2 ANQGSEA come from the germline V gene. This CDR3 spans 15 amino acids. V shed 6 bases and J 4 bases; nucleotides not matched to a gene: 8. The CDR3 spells CSVESGGAFTGELFF. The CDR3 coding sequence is TGCAGCGTAGAAAGCGGGGGGGCGTTCACCGGGGAGCTGTTTTTT.

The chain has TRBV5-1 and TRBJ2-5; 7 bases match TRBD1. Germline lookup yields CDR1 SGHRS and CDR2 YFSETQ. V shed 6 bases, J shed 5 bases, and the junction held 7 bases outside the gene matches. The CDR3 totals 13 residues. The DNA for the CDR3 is TGCGCCAGCAACAAAGGACAGGTGGAGACCCAGTACTTC. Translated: CASNKGQVETQYF.

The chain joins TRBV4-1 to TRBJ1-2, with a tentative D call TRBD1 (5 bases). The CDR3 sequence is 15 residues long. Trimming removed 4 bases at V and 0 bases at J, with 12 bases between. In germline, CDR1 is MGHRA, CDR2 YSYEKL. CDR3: CASSPGAGANYGYTF. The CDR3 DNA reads TGCGCCAGCAGCCCTGGGGCGGGAGCTAACTATGGCTACACCTTC.

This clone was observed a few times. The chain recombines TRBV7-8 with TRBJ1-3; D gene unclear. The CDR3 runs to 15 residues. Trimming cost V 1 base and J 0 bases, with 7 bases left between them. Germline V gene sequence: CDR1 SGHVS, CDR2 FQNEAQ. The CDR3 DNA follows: TGTGCCAGCAGCTTAGTGGCCTTCTCTGGAAACACCATATATTTT. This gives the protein CASSLVAFSGNTIYF.

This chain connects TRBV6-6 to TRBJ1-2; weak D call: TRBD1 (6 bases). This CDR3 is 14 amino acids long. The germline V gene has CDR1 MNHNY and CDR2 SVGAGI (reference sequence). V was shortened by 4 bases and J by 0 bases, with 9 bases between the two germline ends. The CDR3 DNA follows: TGTGCCAGCAGTTTGACAGGAACTAACTATGGCTACACCTTC. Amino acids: CASSLTGTNYGYTF.

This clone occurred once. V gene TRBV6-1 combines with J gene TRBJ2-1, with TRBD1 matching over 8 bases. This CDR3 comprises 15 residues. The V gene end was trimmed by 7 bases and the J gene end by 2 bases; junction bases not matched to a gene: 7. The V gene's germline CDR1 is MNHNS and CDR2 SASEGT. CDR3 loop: CASTSTGEAYNEQFF. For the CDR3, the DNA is TGTGCCAGCACTTCGACAGGGGAGGCCTACAATGAGCAGTTCTTC.

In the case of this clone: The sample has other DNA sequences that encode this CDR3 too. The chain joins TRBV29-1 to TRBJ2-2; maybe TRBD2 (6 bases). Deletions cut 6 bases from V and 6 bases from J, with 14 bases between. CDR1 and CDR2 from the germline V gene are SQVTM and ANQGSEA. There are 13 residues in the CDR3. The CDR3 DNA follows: TGCAGCGTCCGTTTGAGGGAGGCCGGGGAGCTGTTTTTT. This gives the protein CSVRLREAGELFF.

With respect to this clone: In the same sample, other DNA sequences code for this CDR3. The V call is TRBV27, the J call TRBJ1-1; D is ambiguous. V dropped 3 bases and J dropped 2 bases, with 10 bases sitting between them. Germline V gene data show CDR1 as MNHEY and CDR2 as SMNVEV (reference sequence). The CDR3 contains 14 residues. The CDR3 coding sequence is TGTGCCAGCAGTTTCCGGGAAGGAAACACTGAAGCTTTCTTT. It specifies CASSFREGNTEAFF.

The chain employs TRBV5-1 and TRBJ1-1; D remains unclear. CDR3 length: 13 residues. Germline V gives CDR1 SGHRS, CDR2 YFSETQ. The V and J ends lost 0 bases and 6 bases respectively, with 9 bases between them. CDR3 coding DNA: TGCGCCAGCAGCTTGGGAGGCGTGTCTGAAGCTTTCTTT. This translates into CASSLGGVSEAFF.

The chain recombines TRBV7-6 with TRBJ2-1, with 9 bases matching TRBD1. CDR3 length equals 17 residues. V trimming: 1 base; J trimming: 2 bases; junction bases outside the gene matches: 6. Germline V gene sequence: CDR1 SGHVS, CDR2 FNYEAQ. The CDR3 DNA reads TGTGCCAGCAGCTTAGTAGTCGGGACAGGGACCTACAATGAGCAGTTCTTC. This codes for CASSLVVGTGTYNEQFF.

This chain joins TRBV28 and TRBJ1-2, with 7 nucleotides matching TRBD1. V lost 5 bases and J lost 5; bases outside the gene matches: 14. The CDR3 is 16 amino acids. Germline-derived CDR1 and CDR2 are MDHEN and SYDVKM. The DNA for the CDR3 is TGTGCCAGCAGTCTCGGGACAGCGCAGCTGTCGTATGGCTACACCTTC. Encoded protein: CASSLGTAQLSYGYTF.

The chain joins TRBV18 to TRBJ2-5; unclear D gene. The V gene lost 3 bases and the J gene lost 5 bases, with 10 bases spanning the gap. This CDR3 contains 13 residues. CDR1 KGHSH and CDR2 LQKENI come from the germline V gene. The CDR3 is CASSPPEWETQYF. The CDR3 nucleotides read TGTGCCAGCTCACCTCCCGAGTGGGAGACCCAGTACTTC.

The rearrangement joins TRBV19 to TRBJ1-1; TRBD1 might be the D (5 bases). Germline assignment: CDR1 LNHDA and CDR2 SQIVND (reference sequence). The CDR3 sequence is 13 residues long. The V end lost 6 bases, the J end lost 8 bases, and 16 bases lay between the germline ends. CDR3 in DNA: TGTGCCAGTAGGACACAGGCCCCAGACGAAGCTTTCTTT. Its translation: CASRTQAPDEAFF.

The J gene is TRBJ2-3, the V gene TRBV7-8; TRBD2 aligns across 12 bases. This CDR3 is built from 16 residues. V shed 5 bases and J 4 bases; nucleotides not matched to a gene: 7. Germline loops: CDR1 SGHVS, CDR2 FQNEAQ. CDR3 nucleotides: TGTGCCAGCAGCCCCGGGACTAGCGGGCAGGCAGATACGCAGTATTTT. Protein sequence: CASSPGTSGQADTQYF.

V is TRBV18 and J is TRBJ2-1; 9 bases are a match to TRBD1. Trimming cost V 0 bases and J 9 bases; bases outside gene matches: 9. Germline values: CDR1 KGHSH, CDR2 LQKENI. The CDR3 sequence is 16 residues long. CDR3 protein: CASSPPGTGTYGEQFF. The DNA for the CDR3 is TGTGCCAGCTCACCACCGGGGACAGGGACTTATGGTGAGCAGTTCTTC. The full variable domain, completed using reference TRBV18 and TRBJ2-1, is NAGVMQNPRHLVRRRGQEARLRCSPMKGHSHVYWYRQLPEEGLKFMVYLQKENIIDESGMPKERFSAEFPKEGPSILRIQQVVRGDSAAYFCASSPPGTGTYGEQFFGPGTRLTVL.

In DNA, the CDR3 is TGCGCCAGCAGCCAGGGGGTGAACAATGAGCAGTTCTTC. It specifies CASSQGVNNEQFF. This rearrangement joins TRBV5-1 to TRBJ2-1; 7 nucleotides align to TRBD1. The CDR3 spans 13 residues. The junction had 3 bases not matched to a gene; V was cut back by 4 bases and J by 5 bases. Per the germline V gene, CDR1 is SGHRS and CDR2 is YFSETQ.

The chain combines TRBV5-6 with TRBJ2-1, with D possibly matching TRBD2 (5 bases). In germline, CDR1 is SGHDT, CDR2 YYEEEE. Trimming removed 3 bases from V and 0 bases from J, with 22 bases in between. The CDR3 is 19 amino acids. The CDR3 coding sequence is TGTGCCAGCAGCTCCCCGGGATCCCTCTTATCGAGCTCCTACAATGAGCAGTTCTTC. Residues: CASSSPGSLLSSSYNEQFF.